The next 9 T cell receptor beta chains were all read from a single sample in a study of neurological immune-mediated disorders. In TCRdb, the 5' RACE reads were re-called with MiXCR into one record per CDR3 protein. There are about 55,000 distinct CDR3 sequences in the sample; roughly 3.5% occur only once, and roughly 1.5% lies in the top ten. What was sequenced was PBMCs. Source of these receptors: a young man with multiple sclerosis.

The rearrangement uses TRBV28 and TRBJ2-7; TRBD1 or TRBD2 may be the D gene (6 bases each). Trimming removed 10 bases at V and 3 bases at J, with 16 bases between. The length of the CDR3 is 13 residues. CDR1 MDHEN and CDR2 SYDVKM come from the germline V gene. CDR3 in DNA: TGTGCCACCTTAAACAGGGAGGTCTACGAGCAGTACTTC. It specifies CATLNREVYEQYF.

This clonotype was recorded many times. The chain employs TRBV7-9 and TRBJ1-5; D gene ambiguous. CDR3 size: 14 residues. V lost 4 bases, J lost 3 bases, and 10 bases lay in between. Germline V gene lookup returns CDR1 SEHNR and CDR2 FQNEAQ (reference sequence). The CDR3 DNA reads TGTGCCAGCAGCTCCGCAAGGGACAATCAGCCCCAGCATTTT. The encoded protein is CASSSARDNQPQHF.

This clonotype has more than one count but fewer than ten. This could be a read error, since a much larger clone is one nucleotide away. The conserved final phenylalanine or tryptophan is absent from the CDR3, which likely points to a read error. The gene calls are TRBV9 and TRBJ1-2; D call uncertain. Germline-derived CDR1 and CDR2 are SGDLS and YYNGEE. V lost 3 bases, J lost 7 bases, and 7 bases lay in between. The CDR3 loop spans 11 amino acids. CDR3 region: CASSAATGYTY. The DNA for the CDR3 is TGTGCCAGCAGCGCTGCTACTGGCTACACCTAC.

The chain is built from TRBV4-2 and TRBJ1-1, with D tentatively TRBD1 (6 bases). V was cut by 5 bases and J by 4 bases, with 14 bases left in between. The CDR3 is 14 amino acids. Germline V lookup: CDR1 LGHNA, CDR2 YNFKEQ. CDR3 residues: CASSEPQGPTEAFF. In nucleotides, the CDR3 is TGTGCCAGCAGCGAACCACAGGGACCCACTGAAGCTTTCTTT.

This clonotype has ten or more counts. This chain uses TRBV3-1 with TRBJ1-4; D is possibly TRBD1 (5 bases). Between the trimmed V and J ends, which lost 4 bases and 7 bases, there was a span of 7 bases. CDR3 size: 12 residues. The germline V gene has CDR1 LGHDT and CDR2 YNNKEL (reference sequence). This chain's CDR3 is CASSPGSEKLFF. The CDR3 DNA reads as TGTGCCAGCAGCCCAGGGAGTGAAAAACTGTTTTTT.

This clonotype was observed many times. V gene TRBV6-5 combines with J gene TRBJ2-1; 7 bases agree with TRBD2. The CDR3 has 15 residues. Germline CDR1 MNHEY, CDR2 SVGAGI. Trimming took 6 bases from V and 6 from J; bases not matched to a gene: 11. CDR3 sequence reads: CASSPLAGAGNEQFF. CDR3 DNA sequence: TGTGCCAGCAGCCCCTTGGCGGGAGCGGGCAATGAGCAGTTCTTC.

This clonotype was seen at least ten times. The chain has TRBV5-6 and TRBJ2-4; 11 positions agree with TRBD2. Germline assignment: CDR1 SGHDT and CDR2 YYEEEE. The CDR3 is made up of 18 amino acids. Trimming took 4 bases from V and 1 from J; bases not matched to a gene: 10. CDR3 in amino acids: CASSATTSGDVAKNIQYF. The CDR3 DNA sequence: TGTGCCAGCAGCGCCACGACTAGCGGGGATGTTGCCAAAAACATTCAGTACTTC.

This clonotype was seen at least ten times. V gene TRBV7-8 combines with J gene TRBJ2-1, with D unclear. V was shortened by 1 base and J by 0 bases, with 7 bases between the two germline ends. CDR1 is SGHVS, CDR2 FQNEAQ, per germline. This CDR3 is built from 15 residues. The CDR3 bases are TGTGCCAGCAGCTTAGGGGCAGTCTCCTACAATGAGCAGTTCTTC. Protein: CASSLGAVSYNEQFF. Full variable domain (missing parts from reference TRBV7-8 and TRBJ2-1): GAGVSQSPRYKVAKRGQDVALRCDPISGHVSLFWYQQALGQGPEFLTYFQNEAQLDKSGLPSDRFFAERPEGSVSTLKIQRTQQEDSAVYLCASSLGAVSYNEQFFGPGTRLTVL.

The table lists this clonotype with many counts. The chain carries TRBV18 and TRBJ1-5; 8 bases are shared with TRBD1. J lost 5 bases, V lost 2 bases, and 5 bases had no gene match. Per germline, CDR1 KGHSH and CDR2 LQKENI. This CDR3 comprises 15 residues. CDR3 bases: TGTGCCAGCTCACCAGAAACAGGGGGTTATCAGCCCCAGCATTTT. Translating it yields CASSPETGGYQPQHF.